This T cell receptor (beta chain) originates from a study of T cells in localized non-small cell lung cancer. Whole-study findings and limits: The study sequenced only one region of the tumor. As a result, intratumor heterogeneity could not be excluded and remains possible.

This clone has just one count. Its antigen is not known. Libraries were prepared by immunoSEQ multiplex PCR; TCRdb keeps only in-frame clonotypes and omits some of them. The sample has about 76,000 clones, roughly 84% seen once; the top ten hold 1% to 1.5%. CDR1 is MNHEY, CDR2 SMNVEV, per germline (reference sequence). The V gene lost 2 bases and the J gene lost 5 bases, with 16 bases spanning the gap. This CDR3 has 16 residues. Sequenced material: peripheral blood, taken before any cancer treatment. The clonotype comes from a female donor older than 55 with stage I lung adenocarcinoma. The chain recombines TRBV27 with TRBJ2-1; D is uncertain. The CDR3 loop is CASSLQITGPNNEQFF. The DNA for the CDR3 is TGTGCCAGCAGTTTACAAATTACCGGGCCAAACAATGAGCAGTTCTTC.